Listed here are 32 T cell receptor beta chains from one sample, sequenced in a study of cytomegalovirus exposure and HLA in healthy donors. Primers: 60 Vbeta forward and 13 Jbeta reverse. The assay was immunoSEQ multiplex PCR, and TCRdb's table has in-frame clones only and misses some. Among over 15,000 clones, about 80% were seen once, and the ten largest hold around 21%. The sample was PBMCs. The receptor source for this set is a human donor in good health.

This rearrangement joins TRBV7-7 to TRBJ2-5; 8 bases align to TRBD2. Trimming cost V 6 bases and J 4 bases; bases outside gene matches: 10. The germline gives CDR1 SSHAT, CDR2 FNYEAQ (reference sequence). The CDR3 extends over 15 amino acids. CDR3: CASSVGGAGAETQYF. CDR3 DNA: TGTGCCAGCAGTGTGGGGGGAGCGGGGGCAGAGACCCAGTACTTC.

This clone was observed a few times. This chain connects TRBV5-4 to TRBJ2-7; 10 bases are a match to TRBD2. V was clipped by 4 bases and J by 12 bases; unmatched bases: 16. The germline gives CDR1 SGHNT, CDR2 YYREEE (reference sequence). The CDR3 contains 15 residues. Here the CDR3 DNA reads TGTGCCAGCAGCGCCGGGACTAGCGCCGGAGAGAGTAGGTACTTC. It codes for CASSAGTSAGESRYF.

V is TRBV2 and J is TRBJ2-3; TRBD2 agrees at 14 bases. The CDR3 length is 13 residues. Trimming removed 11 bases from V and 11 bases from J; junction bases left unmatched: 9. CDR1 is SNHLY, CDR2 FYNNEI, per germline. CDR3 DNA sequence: TGTGCCGTACCGGGACTAGCGGGAGTCGAGCAGTATTTT. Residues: CAVPGLAGVEQYF.

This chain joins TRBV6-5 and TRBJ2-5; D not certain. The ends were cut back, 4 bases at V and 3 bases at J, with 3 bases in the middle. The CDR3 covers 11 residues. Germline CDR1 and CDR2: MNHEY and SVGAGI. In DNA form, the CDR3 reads TGTGCCAGCAGTTTAGAAGAGACCCAGTACTTC. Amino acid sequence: CASSLEETQYF.

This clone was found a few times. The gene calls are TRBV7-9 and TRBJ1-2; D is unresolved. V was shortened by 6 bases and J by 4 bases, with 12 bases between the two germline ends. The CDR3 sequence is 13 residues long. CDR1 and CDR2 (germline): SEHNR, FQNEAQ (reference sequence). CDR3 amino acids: CASSRFGGYGYTF. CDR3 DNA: TGTGCCAGCAGTCGCTTTGGAGGCTATGGCTACACCTTC.

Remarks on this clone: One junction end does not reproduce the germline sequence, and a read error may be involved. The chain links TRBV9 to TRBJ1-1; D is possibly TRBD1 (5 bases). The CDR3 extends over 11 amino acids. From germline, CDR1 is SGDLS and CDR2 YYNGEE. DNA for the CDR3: TGTGCCAGCAGCCCCCTTCGAGGGGAGGTCTTT. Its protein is CASSPLRGEVF.

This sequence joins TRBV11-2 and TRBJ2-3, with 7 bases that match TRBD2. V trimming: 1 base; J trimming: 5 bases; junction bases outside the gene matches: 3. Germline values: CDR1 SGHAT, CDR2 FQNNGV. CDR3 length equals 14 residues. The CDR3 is CASSLGGGEDTQYF. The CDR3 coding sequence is TGTGCCAGCAGCTTAGGCGGGGGTGAAGATACGCAGTATTTT.

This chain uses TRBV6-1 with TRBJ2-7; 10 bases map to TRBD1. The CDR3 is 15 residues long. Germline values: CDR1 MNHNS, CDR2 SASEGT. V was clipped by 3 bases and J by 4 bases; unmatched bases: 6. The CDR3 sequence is CASSEWGQGSYEQYF. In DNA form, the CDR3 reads TGTGCCAGCAGTGAGTGGGGACAGGGGAGTTACGAGCAGTACTTC.

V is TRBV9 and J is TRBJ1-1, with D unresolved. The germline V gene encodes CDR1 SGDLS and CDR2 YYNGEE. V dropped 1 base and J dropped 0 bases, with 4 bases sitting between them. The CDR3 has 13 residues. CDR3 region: CASSVSVNTEAFF. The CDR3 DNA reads TGTGCCAGCAGCGTATCAGTGAACACTGAAGCTTTCTTT.

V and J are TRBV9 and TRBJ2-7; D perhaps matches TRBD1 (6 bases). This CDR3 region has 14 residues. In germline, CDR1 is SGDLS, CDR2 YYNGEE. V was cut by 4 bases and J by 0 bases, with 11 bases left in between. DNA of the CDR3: TGTGCCAGCAGCCCTGGACAGCGCTCCTACGAGCAGTACTTC. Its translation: CASSPGQRSYEQYF.

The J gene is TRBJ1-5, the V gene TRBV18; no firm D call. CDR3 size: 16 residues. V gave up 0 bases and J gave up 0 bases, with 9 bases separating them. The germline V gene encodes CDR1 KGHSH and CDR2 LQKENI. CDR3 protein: CASSPPPRDSNQPQHF. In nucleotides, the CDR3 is TGTGCCAGCTCACCACCCCCGAGGGATAGCAATCAGCCCCAGCATTTT.

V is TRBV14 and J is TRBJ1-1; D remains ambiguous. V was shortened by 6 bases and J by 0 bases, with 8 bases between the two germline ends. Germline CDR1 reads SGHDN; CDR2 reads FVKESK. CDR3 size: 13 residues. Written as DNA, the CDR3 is TGTGCCAGCAGGCAGAGGCTGAACACTGAAGCTTTCTTT. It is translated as CASRQRLNTEAFF. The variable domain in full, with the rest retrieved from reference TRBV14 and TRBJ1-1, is EAGVTQFPSHSVIEKGQTVTLRCDPISGHDNLYWYRRVMGKEIKFLLHFVKESKQDESGMPNNRFLAERTGGTYSTLKVQPAELEDSGVYFCASRQRLNTEAFFGQGTRLTVV.

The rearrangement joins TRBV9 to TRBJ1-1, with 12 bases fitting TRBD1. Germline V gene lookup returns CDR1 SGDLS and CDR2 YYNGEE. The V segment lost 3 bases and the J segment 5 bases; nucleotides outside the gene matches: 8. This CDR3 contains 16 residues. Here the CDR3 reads CASSAGTGGRGTEAFF. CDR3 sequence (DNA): TGTGCCAGCAGCGCCGGGACAGGGGGCAGAGGGACTGAAGCTTTCTTT.

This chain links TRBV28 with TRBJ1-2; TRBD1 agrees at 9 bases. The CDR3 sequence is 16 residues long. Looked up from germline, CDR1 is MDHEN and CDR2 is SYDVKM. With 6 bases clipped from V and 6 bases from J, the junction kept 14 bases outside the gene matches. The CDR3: CASSRYGTGIRNGYTF. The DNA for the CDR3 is TGTGCCAGCAGCCGATATGGGACAGGGATCCGTAATGGCTACACCTTC.

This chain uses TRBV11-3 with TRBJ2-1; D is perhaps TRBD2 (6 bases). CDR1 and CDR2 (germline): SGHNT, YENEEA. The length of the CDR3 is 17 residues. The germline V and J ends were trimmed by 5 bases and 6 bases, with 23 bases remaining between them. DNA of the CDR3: TGTGCCAGCAGCCCCGGAGGCGGGGCAAGCCGCGTCAATGAGCAGTTCTTC. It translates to CASSPGGGASRVNEQFF.

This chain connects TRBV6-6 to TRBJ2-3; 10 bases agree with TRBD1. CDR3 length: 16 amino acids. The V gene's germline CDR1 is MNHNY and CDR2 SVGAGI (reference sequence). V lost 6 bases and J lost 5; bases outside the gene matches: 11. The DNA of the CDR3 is TGTGCCAGCAGATCCTTTCGGGACAGGGGTAAAGATACGCAGTATTTT. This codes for CASRSFRDRGKDTQYF.

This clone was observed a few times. The CDR3 DNA sequence: TGTGCCAGTAGTCTTGACAGCGTCAATCAGCCCCAGCATTTT. This translates into CASSLDSVNQPQHF. This chain links TRBV19 with TRBJ1-5; tentative D call: TRBD1 (5 bases). The CDR3 length is 14 residues. V lost 5 bases and J lost 3, with 11 bases in between. Per germline, CDR1 LNHDA and CDR2 SQIVND (reference sequence).

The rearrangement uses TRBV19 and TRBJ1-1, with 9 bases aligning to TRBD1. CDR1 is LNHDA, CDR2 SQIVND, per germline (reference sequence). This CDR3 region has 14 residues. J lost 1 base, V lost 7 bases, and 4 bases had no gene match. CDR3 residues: CASIYRGPNTEAFF. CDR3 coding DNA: TGTGCCAGTATTTACAGGGGGCCGAACACTGAAGCTTTCTTT.

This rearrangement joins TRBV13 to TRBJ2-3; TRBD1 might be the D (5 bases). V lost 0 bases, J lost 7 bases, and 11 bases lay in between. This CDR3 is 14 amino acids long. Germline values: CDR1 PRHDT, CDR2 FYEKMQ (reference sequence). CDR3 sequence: CASSLGGPDHTQYF. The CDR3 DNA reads TGTGCCAGCAGCTTAGGGGGGCCGGATCATACGCAGTATTTT.

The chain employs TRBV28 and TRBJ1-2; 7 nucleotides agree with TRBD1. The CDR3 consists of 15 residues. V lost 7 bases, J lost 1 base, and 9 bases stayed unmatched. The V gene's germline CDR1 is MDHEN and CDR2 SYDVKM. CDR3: CASNSLQGINYGYTF. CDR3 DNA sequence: TGTGCCAGCAACTCACTACAGGGGATTAACTATGGCTACACCTTC.

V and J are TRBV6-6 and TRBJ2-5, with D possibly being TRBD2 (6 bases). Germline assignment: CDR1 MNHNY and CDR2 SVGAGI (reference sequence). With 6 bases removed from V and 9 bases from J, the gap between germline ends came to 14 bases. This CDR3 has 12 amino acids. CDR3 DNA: TGTGCCAGCAGCTCCGGCGGGGCGCCCCAGTACTTC. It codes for CASSSGGAPQYF.

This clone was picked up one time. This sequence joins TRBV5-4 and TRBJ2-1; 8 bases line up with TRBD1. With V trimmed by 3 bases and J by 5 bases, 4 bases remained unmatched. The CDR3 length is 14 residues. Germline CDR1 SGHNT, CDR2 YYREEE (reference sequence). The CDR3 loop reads CASSSGTGDNEQFF. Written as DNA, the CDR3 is TGTGCCAGCAGCTCCGGGACAGGAGACAATGAGCAGTTCTTC.

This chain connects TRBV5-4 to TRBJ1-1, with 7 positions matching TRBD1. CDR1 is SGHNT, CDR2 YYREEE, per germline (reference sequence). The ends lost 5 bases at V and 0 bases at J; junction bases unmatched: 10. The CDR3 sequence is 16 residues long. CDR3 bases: TGTGCCAGCAGTTTATCTGCCGGGACAGTGAACACTGAAGCTTTCTTT. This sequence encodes CASSLSAGTVNTEAFF. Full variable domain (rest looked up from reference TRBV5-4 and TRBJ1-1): ETGVTQSPTHLIKTRGQQVTLRCSSQSGHNTVSWYQQALGQGPQFIFQYYREEENGRGNFPPRFSGLQFPNYSSELNVNALELDDSALYLCASSLSAGTVNTEAFFGQGTRLTVV.

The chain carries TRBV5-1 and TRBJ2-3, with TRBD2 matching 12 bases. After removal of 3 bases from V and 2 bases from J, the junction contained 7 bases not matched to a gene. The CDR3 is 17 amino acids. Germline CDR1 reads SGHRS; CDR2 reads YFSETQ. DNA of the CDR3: TGCGCCAGCAGCTCGGGACGGACTAGCGGGACCACAGATACGCAGTATTTT. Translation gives CASSSGRTSGTTDTQYF.

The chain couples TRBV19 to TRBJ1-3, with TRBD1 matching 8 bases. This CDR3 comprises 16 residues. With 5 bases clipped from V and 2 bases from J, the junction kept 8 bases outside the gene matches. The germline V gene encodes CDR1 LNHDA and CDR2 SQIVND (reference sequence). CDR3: CASSPDRAGTGNTIYF. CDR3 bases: TGTGCCAGTAGTCCGGACAGGGCGGGAACTGGAAACACCATATATTTT.

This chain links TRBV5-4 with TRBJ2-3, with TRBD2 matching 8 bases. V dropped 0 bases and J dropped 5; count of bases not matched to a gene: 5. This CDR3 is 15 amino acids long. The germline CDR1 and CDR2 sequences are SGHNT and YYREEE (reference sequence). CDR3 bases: TGTGCCAGCAGCTTGGAGGGGACTAGAAAAGATACGCAGTATTTT. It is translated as CASSLEGTRKDTQYF.

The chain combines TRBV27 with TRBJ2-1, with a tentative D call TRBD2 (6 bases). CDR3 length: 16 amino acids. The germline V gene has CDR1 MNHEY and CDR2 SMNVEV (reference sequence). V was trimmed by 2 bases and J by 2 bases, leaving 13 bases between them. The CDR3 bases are TGTGCCAGCAGTTTACGGGGAGGACATCCCTACAATGAGCAGTTCTTC. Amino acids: CASSLRGGHPYNEQFF.

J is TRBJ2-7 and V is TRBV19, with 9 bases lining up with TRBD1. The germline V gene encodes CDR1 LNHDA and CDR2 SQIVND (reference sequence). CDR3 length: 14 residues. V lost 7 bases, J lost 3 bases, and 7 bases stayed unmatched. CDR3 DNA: TGTGCCAGTACTTTCGGGACAGGGAACTACGAGCAGTACTTC. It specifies CASTFGTGNYEQYF.

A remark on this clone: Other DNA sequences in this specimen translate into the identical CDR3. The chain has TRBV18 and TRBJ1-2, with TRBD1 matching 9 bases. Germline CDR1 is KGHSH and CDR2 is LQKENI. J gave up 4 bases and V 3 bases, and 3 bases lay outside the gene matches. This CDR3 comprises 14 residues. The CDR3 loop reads CASSPGQGLYGYTF. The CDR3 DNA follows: TGTGCCAGCTCACCGGGACAGGGACTCTATGGCTACACCTTC.

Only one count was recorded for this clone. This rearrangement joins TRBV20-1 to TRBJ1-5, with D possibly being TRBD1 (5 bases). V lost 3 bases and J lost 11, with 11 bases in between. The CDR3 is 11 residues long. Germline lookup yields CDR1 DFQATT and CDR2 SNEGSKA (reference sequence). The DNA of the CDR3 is TGCAGTGCTAGGCGGGGGGGGGCCCAGCATTTT. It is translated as CSARRGGAQHF.

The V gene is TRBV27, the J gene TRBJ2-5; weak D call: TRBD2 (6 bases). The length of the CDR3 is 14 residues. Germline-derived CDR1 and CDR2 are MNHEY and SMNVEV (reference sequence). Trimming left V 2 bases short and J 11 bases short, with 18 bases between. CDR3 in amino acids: CASSLGVRTGEQYF. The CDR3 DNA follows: TGTGCCAGCAGTTTAGGGGTCAGGACGGGAGAGCAGTACTTC.

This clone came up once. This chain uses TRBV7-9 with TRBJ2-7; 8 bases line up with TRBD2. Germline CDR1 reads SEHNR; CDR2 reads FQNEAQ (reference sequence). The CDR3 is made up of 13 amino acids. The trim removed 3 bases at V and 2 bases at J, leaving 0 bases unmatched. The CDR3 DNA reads TGTGCCAGCAGCTTCGGGGGGGCCTACGAGCAGTACTTC. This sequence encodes CASSFGGAYEQYF.